This T cell receptor beta chain is drawn from a study of identifying expanded T cells in peripheral blood. Study-wide results and limits: Variance in clone template counts between roughly two-week samples significantly increased with total template count across all healthy donors.

Measured with immunoSEQ multiplex PCR; TCRdb has only the in-frame clones, and not every one. Altogether 90,000 to 95,000 clones are present, over 75% being singletons, with the ten largest covering approximately 5.2%. The length of the CDR3 is 15 residues. V trimming: 5 bases; J trimming: 1 base; junction bases outside the gene matches: 5. Looked up from germline, CDR1 is SGHVS and CDR2 is FNYEAQ. Details on this clone: No antigen is known for it.

The TCR comes from a person aged 18 to 70 in good health. V is TRBV7-6 and J is TRBJ2-3; 8 bases map to TRBD2. Sequencing was carried out using blood. The CDR3 spells CASSHGTRGTDTQYF. CDR3 coding DNA: TGTGCCAGCAGCCACGGGACTAGGGGCACAGATACGCAGTATTTT.